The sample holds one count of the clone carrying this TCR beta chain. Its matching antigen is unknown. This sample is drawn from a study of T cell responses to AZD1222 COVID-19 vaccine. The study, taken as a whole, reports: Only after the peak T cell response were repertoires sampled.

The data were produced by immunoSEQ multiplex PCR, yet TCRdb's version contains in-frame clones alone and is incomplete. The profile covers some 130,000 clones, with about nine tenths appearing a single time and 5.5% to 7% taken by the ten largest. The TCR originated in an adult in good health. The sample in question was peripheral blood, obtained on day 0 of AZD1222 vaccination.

The DNA for the CDR3 is TGTGCCAGCTCAAGGTCCCAGTCGATTTCCTACGAGCAGTACTTC. Its translation is CASSRSQSISYEQYF. The chain links TRBV3-1 (or the pseudogene TRBV3-2) to TRBJ2-7, with D hard to call. Per the germline V gene, CDR1 is LGHDT and CDR2 is YNNKEL (reference sequence). Trimming stripped 8 bases from V and 1 base from J, with 18 bases between. This CDR3 has 15 amino acids.